This T cell receptor (beta chain) was captured by sequencing in a study of blood T cell repertoires in COVID-19. Study summary: The United States, Italy and Spain were the sources of the acute and convalescent COVID-19 samples. Nucleic acid was either cDNA or gDNA, and it came from T cells, B-cell-depleted T cells, or PBMCs.

This CDR3 is 13 amino acids long. CDR1 MRHNA and CDR2 SNTAGT come from the germline V gene. Trimming took off 4 bases at V and 8 bases at J, with 12 bases between the two ends. As processed by the authors: Cell counts per sample came from amplifying reference gene primers. Sequencing used immunoSEQ multiplex PCR; TCRdb keeps in-frame clones, though not all of them. For V, J and clone size, that table is used; D and trimming come from the DNA. The sample lists roughly 700,000 clones, about nine tenths seen once, with 0.2% to 0.3% in the top ten. Sequencing used peripheral blood. This rearrangement joins TRBV6-4 to TRBJ1-5, with unresolved D. The clonotype was recovered from a woman between 18 and 29 years old with acute or convalescent COVID-19. The CDR3 region is CASSAEAEEPQHF. Written as DNA, the CDR3 is TGTGCCAGCAGTGCGGAGGCTGAGGAGCCCCAGCATTTT.